This T cell receptor beta chain originates from a study of T-cell memory formation after mild COVID-19. Via MiXCR, TCRdb re-called the 5' RACE reads, giving one row per CDR3 protein. The data contain about 350,000 distinct CDR3 sequences, 12% to 15% of them seen just once; the ten biggest clones take up approximately 22%. From germline, CDR1 is DFQATT and CDR2 SNEGSKA (reference sequence). The V and J ends lost 2 bases and 4 bases, in that order; junction bases with no gene match: 6. This CDR3 has 14 amino acids. This chain links TRBV20-1 with TRBJ2-7; 9 bases are shared with TRBD2. Specimen: PBMCs or a T cell subset sorted from them (not recorded which). The receptor was derived from a man younger than 35 who had mild COVID-19 (a few samples of this study predate the infection). Cell type and time point are not known. CDR3 residues: CSARLAGGPYEQYF. The CDR3 bases are TGCAGTGCTAGATTGGCGGGGGGGCCGTACGAGCAGTACTTC.